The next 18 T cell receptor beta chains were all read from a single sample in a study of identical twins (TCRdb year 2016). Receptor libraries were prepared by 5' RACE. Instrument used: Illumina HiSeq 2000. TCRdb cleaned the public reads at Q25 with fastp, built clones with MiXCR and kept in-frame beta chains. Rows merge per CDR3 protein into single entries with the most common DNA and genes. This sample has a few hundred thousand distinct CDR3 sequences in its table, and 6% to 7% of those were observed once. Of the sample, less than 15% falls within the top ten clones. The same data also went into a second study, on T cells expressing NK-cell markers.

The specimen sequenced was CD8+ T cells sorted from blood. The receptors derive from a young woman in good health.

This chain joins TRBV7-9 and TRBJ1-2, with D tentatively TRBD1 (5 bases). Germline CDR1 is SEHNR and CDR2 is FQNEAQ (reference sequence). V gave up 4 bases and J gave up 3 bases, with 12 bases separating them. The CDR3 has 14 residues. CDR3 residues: CASSSPTEYYGYTF. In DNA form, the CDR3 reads TGTGCCAGCAGCTCCCCGACAGAGTACTATGGCTACACCTTC.

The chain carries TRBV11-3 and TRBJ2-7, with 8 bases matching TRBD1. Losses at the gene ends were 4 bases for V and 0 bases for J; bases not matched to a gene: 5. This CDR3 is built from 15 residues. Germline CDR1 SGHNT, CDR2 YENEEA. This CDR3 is CASSSRDRFSYEQYF. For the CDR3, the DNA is TGTGCCAGCAGCTCCCGGGACAGGTTCTCCTACGAGCAGTACTTC.

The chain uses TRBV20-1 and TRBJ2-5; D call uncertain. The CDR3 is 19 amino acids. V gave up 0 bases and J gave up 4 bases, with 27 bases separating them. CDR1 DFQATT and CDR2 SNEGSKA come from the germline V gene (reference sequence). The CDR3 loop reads CSARDRYSGVPRDRETQYF. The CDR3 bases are TGCAGTGCTAGAGATCGCTATTCGGGCGTCCCCCGAGATCGAGAGACCCAGTACTTC.

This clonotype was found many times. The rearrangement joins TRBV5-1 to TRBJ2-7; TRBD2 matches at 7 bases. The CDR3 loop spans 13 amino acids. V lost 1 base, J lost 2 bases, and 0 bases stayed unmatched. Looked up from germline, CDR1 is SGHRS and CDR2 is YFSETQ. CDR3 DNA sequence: TGCGCCAGCAGCTTGACTAGCGCCTACGAGCAGTACTTC. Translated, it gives CASSLTSAYEQYF.

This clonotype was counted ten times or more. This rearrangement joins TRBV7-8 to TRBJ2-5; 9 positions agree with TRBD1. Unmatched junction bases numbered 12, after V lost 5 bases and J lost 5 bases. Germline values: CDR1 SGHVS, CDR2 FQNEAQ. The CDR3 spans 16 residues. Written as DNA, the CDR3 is TGTGCCAGCAGCGAGCGGGACAGGGTCCCTAGGGAGACCCAGTACTTC. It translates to CASSERDRVPRETQYF.

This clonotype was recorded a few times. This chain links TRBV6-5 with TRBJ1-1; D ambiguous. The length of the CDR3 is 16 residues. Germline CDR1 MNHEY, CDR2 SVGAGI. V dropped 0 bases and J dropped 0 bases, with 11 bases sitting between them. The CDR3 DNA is TGTGCCAGCAGTTACTCGGTGGATTACATGAACACTGAAGCTTTCTTT. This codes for CASSYSVDYMNTEAFF.

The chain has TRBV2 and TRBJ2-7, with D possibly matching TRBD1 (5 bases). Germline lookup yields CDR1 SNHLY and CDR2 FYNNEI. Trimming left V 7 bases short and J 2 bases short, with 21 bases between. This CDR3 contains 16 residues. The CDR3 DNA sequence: TGTGCCAGCACGGATCCAGGGCGAGTGGTAGCCTACGAGCAGTACTTC. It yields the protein CASTDPGRVVAYEQYF.

The CDR3 protein is CAARSTDTQYF. In nucleotides, the CDR3 is TGTGCCGCCCGTAGCACAGATACGCAGTATTTT. The chain has TRBV19 and TRBJ2-3; D gene ambiguous. V was pared by 11 bases and J by 0 bases, with 6 bases between. This CDR3 is built from 11 residues. Germline V gene sequence: CDR1 LNHDA, CDR2 SQIVND (reference sequence). Looking up the rest from reference TRBV19 and TRBJ2-3 gives the full variable domain: DGGITQSPKYLFRKEGQNVTLSCEQNLNHDAMYWYRQDPGQGLRLIYYSQIVNDFQKGDIAEGYSVSREKKESFPLTVTSAQKNPTAFYLCAARSTDTQYFGPGTRLTVL.

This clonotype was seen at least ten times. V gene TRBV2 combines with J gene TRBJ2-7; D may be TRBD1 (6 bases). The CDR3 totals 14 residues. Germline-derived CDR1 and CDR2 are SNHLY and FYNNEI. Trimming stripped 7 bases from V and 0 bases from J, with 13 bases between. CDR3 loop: CASTTGTTSYEQYF. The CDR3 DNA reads TGTGCCAGCACCACCGGGACAACCTCCTACGAGCAGTACTTC.

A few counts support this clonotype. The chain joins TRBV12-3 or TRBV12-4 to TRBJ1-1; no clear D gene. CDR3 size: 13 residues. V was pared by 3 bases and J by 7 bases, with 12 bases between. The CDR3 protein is CASSFNLVGEAFF. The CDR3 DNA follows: TGTGCCAGCAGTTTTAACCTAGTCGGTGAAGCTTTCTTT.

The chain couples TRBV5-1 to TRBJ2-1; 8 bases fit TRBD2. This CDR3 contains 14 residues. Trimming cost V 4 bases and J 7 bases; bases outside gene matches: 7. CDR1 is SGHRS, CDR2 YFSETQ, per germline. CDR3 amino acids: CASSVGLVLNEQFF. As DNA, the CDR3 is TGCGCCAGCAGCGTGGGACTAGTCTTAAATGAGCAGTTCTTC.

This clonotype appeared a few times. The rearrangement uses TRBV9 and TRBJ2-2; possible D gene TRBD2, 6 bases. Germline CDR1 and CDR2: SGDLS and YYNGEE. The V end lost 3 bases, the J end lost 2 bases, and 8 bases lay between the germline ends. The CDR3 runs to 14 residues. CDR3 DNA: TGTGCCAGCAGCGGGGGACTTAACACCGGGGAGCTGTTTTTT. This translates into CASSGGLNTGELFF. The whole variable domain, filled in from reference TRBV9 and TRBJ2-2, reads DSGVTQTPKHLITATGQRVTLRCSPRSGDLSVYWYQQSLDQGLQFLIQYYNGEERAKGNILERFSAQQFPDLHSELNLSSLELGDSALYFCASSGGLNTGELFFGEGSRLTVL.

The DNA for the CDR3 is TGCAGCGCCCCGGACAGGTTTAACTATGGCTACACCTTC. As protein: CSAPDRFNYGYTF. The rearrangement joins TRBV29-1 to TRBJ1-2, with 7 bases lining up with TRBD1. V shed 7 bases, J shed 1 base, and the junction held 6 bases outside the gene matches. Germline values: CDR1 SQVTM, CDR2 ANQGSEA. The CDR3 spans 13 residues.

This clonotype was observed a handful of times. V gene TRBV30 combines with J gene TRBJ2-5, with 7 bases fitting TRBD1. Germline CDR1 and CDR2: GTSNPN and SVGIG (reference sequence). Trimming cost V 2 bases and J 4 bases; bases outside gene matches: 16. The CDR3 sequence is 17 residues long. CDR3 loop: CAWSSEARTGAGETQYF. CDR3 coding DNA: TGTGCCTGGAGTTCCGAGGCCCGCACAGGGGCAGGAGAGACCCAGTACTTC.

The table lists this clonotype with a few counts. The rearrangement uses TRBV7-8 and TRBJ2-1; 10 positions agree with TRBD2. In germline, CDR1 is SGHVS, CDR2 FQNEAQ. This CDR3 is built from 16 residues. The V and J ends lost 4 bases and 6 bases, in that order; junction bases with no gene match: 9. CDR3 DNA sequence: TGTGCCAGCAGCTCGGCTAGCGGGGGCCTTAGCAATGAGCAGTTCTTC. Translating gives CASSSASGGLSNEQFF.

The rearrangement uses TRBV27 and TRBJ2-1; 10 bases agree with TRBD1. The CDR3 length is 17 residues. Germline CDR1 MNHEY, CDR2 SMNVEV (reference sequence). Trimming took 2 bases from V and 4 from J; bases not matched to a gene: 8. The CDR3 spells CASSLRDRGHQYNEQFF. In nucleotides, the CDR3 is TGTGCCAGCAGTTTAAGAGACAGGGGGCACCAATACAATGAGCAGTTCTTC.

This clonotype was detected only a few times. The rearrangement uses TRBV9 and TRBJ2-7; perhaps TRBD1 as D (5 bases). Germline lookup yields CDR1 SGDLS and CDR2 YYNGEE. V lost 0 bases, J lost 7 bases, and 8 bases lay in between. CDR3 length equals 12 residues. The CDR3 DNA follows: TGTGCCAGCAGCGTAGCCCAGGGAGAGCAGTACTTC. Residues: CASSVAQGEQYF.

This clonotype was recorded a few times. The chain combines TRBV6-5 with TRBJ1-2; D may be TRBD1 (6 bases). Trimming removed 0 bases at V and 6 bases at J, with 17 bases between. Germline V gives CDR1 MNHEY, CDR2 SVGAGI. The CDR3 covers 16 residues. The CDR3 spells CASSYSLDKGEDGYTF. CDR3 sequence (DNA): TGTGCCAGCAGTTACTCGTTGGATAAGGGGGAAGATGGCTACACCTTC.